These T cell receptor beta chains were read from a single sample in a study of siplizumab effects on memory and regulatory T cells. The assay was immunoSEQ multiplex PCR, and TCRdb's table has in-frame clones only and misses some. The data contain 90,000 to 95,000 clones, 93% of them singletons. The sequenced sample consisted of CD8+ T cells sorted from blood. These receptors all stem from a human donor in good health. CDR3s leave out the opening cysteine and the closing phenylalanine or tryptophan. The order of the fields is J gene, V gene, CDR3 protein.

TRBJ2-1 TRBV19 ASSIDLRYSSYNEQF
TRBJ1-2 TRBV29-1 SGMVSNYGYT
TRBJ2-4 TRBV11-3 ASSSYAGTSGSPGKNIQY
TRBJ2-2 TRBV7-3 ASSLYRRETNTGELF
TRBJ1-1 TRBV9 ASSLRAVGNTEAF
TRBJ2-5 TRBV4-2 ASSQETDTFRKETQY
TRBJ2-7 TRBV11-2 ASSTGTGAYEQY
TRBJ2-7 TRBV4-1 ASSQEFRGSYEQY
TRBJ1-1 TRBV4-1 ASSQATGDTEAF
TRBJ2-7 TRBV19 ASSLGIYYEQY
TRBJ2-7 TRBV6-1 ASSEGPEQY
TRBJ1-1 TRBV13 ASSWGIGTEAF
TRBJ2-5 TRBV13 ASSLGLALQETQY
TRBJ2-3 TRBV18 ASSPSAWLAGVVADTQY
TRBJ2-5 TRBV5-6 ASSLGTGHDGETQY
TRBJ2-5 TRBV4-2 ASSQGAGLAGGETQY
TRBJ1-1 TRBV4-1 ASSQDPALNTEAF
TRBJ2-7 TRBV7-9 ASSTTMGLNSYEQY
TRBJ1-2 TRBV9 ASSSPGQGLTSYT
TRBJ2-7 TRBV29-1 SVAQPGTSGEYEQY
TRBJ1-1 TRBV29-1 SVGTGGRTEAF
TRBJ1-4 TRBV4-3 ASSQVGQGAVNEKLF
TRBJ2-7 TRBV5-6 ASSQGTGWIYEQY
TRBJ2-7 TRBV25-1 ASSDSGRASSDEQY
TRBJ2-7 TRBV4-1 ASSQSLGHRYEQY
TRBJ2-5 TRBV27 ASSYLSGSLETQY
TRBJ2-7 TRBV7-9 ASSLAGLPYEQY
TRBJ2-6 TRBV18 ASSSPEPGLAGSIPPGANVLT
TRBJ2-1 TRBV6-4 ASSVLAGTGSYNEQF
TRBJ2-2 TRBV2 ASSARAGGIGELF
TRBJ1-2 TRBV6-5 ASSYSLGGEYGYT
TRBJ2-2 TRBV9 ASSVGGGDTGELF
TRBJ2-7 TRBV7-9 ASSDLPDRGLEQY
TRBJ2-2 TRBV7-9 ASSLGTSPGELF
TRBJ2-2 TRBV19 ASSTHRDRGTGELF
TRBJ2-7 TRBV5-1 ASSPSGGEGSYEQY
TRBJ1-1 TRBV10-3 AISESRDRGLDTEAF
TRBJ2-5 TRBV19 ASRVPNQETQY
TRBJ2-1 TRBV6-1 ASSAGPSYNEQF
TRBJ2-5 TRBV11-2 ASSLGERRVQETQY
TRBJ2-7 TRBV6-5 ASSYGPAGYEQY
TRBJ1-5 TRBV7-2 ASSLEASSRQPQH
TRBJ2-1 TRBV4-1 ASSPGLSNDWQF
TRBJ2-5 TRBV13 ASTPPRGTGGPHQETQY
TRBJ2-3 TRBV9 ASSPQTGRDTQY
TRBJ2-1 TRBV4-3 ASSQGLAGIYEQF
. TRBV30 AWRRTGVEQY
TRBJ2-7 TRBV29-1 SVVYRGTYEQY
TRBJ2-1 TRBV5-1 ASSSRDRLSSYNEQF
TRBJ2-1 TRBV5-6 ASSQISEQF
TRBJ2-1 TRBV14 ASSHIQGAYYNEQF
TRBJ2-1 TRBV5-1 ASSLEGDVYNEQF
TRBJ1-3 TRBV5-8 ASSYGPNSGNTIY